Reported below is one T cell receptor (beta chain). J gave up 3 bases and V 10 bases, and 4 bases lay outside the gene matches. This CDR3 has 13 amino acids. Germline-derived CDR1 and CDR2 are MDHEN and SYDVKM. TCRdb re-called the RT-PCR reads with MiXCR, one entry per CDR3 protein. The table records about 540,000 distinct CDR3 sequences, around a quarter of them present only once. The sample is drawn from a study of response to subunit inactivated influenza vaccine. These data are also associated with another study on T cells expressing NK-cell markers. That source adds: cDNA encoding TCR beta was synthesized via 5'RACE template switching incorporating UMIs. What restricted sorting to alpha-beta TCR T cells in several experiments was an anti-gamma-delta TCR antibody.

Material: CD4+ T cells sorted from PBMCs, obtained 11 to 12 days after vaccination. This chain uses TRBV28 with TRBJ2-7; the match to TRBD2 covers 12 bases. This TCR was recovered from a middle-aged man who received an inactivated influenza vaccine. CDR3 residues: CATRTSGNYEQYF. DNA for the CDR3: TGTGCCACGCGGACTAGCGGGAACTACGAGCAGTACTTC.